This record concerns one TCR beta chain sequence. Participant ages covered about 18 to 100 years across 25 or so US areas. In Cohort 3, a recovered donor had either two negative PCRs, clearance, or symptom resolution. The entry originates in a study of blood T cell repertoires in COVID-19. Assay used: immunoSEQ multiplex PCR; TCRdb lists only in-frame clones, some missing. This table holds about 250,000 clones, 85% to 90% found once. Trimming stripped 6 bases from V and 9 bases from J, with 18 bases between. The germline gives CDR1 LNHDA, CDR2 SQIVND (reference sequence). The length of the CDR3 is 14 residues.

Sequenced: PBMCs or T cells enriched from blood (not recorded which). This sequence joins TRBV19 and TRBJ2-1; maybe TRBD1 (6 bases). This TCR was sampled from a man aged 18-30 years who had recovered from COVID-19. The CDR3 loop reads CASSLGHGLSEQFF. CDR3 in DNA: TGTGCCAGTAGCTTGGGACACGGTTTAAGTGAGCAGTTCTTC. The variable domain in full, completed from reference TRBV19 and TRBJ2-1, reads DGGITQSPKYLFRKEGQNVTLSCEQNLNHDAMYWYRQDPGQGLRLIYYSQIVNDFQKGDIAEGYSVSREKKESFPLTVTSAQKNPTAFYLCASSLGHGLSEQFFGPGTRLTVL.